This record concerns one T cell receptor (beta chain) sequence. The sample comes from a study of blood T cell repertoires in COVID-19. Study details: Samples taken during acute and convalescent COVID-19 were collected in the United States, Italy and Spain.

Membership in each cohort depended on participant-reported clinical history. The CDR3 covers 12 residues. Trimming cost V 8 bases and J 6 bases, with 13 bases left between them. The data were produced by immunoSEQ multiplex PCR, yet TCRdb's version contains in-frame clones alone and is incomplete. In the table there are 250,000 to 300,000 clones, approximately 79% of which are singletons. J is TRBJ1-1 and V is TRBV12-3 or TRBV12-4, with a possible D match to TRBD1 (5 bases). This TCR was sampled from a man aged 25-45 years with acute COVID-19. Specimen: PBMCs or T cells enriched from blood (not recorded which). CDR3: CASHAGPSEAFF. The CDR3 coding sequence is TGTGCCAGCCACGCGGGGCCTTCTGAAGCTTTCTTT.